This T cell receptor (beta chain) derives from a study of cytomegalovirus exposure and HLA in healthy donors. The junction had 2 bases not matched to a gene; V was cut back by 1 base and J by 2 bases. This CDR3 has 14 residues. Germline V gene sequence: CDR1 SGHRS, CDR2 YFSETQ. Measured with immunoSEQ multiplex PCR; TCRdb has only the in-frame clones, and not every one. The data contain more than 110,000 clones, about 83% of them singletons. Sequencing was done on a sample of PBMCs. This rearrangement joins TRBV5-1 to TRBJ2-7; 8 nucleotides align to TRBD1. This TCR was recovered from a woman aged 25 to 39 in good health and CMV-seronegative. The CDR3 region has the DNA TGCGCCAGCAGCTTGCAGGACAGGGCCTACGAGCAGTACTTC. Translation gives CASSLQDRAYEQYF.